The text below deals with one TCR beta chain. This clonotype was recorded many times. Its antigen remains undetermined. There are no base qualities to consult, and no much larger clone falls within one base. Reading from cysteine to phenylalanine, the CDR3 counts 13 amino acids. Only the CDR3 region is kept as DNA, spanning 39 bases read in frame from base 1. The germline V gene specifies MGHDK as CDR1 and SYGVNS as CDR2. The trim is 1 base for V and 4 bases for J, with a gap of 7 bases between the germline ends. This sample was taken from a study of CD8+CD57+ T cells in acquired aplastic anemia (dated by TCRdb to between 2018 and 2020). Context from the whole study: Extracted DNA from sorted CD4+ and CD8+ cells averaged 3.2 ug, ranging from roughly 0.2 to 30 ug. For healthy donor samples, the average read count was approximately 10 million for CD4+ cells and 11 million to 14 million for CD8+ cells. What the research found in general, with its limitations: CD8+ Simpson's diversity did not differ significantly between patients and healthy controls (P=0.060). Although 25 to 30 CD8+ CDR3 sequences were shared by patients and controls, these sequences appeared highly expressed in patients and within the immunodominant clones of patients.

Profiling of TCR beta VDJ combinations and CDR3 sequences used genomic DNA as the template. An Illumina HiSeq 2000 was the platform used for TCR repertoire sequencing. On the authors' methods: TRBV/TRBJ rearrangement plots, CDR3 size and DJ length profiles, and Simpson's diversity index were used to evaluate the repertoires. The most abundant DNA sequence in the deep sequencing data was defined as the immunodominant clone. CDR3 amino acid sequences were checked for sharing between subjects and were compared against published repertoires and the VDJdb database. TCRdb passed the public sequencing reads through fastp at Q25 and MiXCR, retaining productive beta sequences. Rows with a matching CDR3 protein are joined into one entry that keeps the most common DNA and genes. None of the V and J calls come from the authors' own analysis; TCRdb made them. Counted in this sample were about 170,000 distinct CDR3 sequences; approximately 40% of them appeared once. The biggest ten clones account for 1.1% of the sample.

In the study, sorted CD4+ and CD8+ blood T cells from patients with severe aplastic anemia and from healthy subjects underwent deep sequencing of TCR repertoires. Ficoll-Paque density gradient centrifugation was used to isolate peripheral blood mononuclear cells. CD4+ and CD8+ T cells were sorted by FACS or magnetic beads before DNA extraction. Material for sequencing was sorted CD4+, CD8+, or CD8+CD57+ T cells (not recorded which) from PBMCs. This receptor was identified in a human donor in good health. This sequence uses TRBV25-1 and TRBJ1-2; no D gene can be assigned with confidence. The nucleotides read TGTGCCAGCAGTGAATCGGGATTCTATGGCTACACCTTC. This encodes CASSESGFYGYTF.